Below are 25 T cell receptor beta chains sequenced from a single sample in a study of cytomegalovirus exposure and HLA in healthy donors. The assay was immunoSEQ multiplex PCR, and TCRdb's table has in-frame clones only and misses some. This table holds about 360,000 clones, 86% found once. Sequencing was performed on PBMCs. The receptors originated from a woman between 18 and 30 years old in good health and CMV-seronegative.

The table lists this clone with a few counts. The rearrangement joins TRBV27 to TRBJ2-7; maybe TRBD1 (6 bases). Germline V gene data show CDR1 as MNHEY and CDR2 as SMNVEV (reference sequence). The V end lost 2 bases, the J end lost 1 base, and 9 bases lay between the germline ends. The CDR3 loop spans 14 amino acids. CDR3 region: CASSLVQGSYEQYF. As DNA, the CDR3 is TGTGCCAGCAGTTTAGTCCAGGGGTCCTACGAGCAGTACTTC.

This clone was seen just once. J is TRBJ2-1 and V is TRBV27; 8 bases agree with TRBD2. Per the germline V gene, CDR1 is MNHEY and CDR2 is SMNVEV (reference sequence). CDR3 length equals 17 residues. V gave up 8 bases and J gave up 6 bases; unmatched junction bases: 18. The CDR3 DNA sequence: TGTGCCAGCCTCCCTTATGCCGCGAGCGGGAGCCTCAATGAGCAGTTCTTC. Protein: CASLPYAASGSLNEQFF.

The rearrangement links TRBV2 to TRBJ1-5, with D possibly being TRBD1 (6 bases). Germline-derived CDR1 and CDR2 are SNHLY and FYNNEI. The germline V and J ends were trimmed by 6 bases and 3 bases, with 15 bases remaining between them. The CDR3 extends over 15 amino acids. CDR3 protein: CASRGADRINQPQHF. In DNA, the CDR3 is TGTGCCAGCAGGGGGGCGGATAGAATCAATCAGCCCCAGCATTTT.

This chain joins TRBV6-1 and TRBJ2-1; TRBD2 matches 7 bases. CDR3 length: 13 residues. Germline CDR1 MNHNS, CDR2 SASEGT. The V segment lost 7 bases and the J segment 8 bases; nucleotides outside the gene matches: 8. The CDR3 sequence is CASIGGSPYEQFF. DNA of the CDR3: TGTGCCAGCATCGGCGGGAGCCCCTATGAGCAGTTCTTC.

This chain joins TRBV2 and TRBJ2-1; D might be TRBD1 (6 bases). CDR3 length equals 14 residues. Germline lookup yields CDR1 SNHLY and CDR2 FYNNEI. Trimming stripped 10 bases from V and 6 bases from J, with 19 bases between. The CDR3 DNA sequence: TGTGCCACCGATAGGGCAGGGGCCCTCAATGAGCAGTTCTTC. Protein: CATDRAGALNEQFF.

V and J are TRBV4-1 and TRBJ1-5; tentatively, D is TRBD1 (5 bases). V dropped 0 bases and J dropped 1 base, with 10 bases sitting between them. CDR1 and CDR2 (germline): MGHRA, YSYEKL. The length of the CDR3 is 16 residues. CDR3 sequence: CASSQEFRGSNQPQHF. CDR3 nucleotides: TGCGCCAGCAGCCAAGAATTCCGGGGGAGCAATCAGCCCCAGCATTTT.

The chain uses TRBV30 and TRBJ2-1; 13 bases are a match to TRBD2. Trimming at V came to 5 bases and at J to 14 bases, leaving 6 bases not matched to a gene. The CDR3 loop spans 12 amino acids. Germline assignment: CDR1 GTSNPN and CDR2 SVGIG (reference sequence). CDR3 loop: CAWQLAGGPEFF. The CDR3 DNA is TGTGCCTGGCAACTAGCGGGAGGGCCTGAGTTCTTC. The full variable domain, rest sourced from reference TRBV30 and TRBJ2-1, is SQTIHQWPATLVQPVGSPLSLECTVEGTSNPNLYWYRQAAGRGLQLLFYSVGIGQISSEVPQNLSASRPQDRQFILSSKKLLLSDSGFYLCAWQLAGGPEFFGPGTRLTVL.

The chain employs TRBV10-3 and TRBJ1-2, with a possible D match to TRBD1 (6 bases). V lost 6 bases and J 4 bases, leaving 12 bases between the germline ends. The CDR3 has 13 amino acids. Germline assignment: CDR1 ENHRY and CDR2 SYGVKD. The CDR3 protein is CAIRPGGAYGYTF. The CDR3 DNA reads TGTGCCATCAGGCCCGGGGGGGCCTATGGCTACACCTTC.

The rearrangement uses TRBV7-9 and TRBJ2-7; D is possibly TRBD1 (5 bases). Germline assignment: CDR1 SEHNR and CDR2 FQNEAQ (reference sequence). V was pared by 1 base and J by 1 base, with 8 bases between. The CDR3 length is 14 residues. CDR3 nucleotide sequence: TGTGCCAGCAGCTTAGAGGGGTCATCCTACGAGCAGTACTTC. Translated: CASSLEGSSYEQYF.

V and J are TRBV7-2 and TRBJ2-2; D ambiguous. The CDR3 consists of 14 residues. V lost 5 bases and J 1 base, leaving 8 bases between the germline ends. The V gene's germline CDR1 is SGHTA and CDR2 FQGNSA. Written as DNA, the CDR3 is TGTGCCAGCAGCCCGTACAAGAACACCGGGGAGCTGTTTTTT. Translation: CASSPYKNTGELFF.

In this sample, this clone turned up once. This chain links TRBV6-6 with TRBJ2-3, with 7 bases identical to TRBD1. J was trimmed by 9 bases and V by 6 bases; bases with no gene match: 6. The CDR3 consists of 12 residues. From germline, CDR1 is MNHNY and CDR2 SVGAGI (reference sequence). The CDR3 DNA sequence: TGTGCCAGCAGAGGGGGCGAGGGGACGCAGTATTTT. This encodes CASRGGEGTQYF.

The CDR3 spells CASDLGNGELFF. Written as DNA, the CDR3 is TGTGCCAGCGACCTAGGAAACGGGGAGCTGTTTTTT. The chain joins TRBV25-1 to TRBJ2-2; D gene uncertain. The V gene lost 8 bases and the J gene lost 7 bases, with 11 bases spanning the gap. This CDR3 has 12 residues. CDR1 and CDR2 (germline): MGHDK, SYGVNS.

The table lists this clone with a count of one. CDR3 protein: CASSRRQANEQYF. The CDR3 DNA reads as TGTGCCAGCAGTAGGAGACAGGCGAACGAGCAGTACTTC. This chain connects TRBV28 to TRBJ2-7, with a possible D match to TRBD1 (6 bases). Germline CDR1 is MDHEN and CDR2 is SYDVKM. V shed 5 bases and J shed 5 bases, with 13 bases lying between them. This CDR3 is built from 13 residues.

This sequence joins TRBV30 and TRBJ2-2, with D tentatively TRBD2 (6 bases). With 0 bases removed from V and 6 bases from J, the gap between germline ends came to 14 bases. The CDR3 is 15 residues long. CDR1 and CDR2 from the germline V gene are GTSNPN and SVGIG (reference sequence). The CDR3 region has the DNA TGTGCCTGGAGTGTCCCCGGGAGTCAGGCCGGGGAGCTGTTTTTT. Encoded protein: CAWSVPGSQAGELFF.

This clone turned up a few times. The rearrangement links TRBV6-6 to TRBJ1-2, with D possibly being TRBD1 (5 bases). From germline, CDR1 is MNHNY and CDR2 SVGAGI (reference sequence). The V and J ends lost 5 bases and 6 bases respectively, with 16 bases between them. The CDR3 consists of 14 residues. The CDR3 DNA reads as TGTGCCAGCAGTCCACGAGGAGGGACCGATGGCTACACCTTC. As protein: CASSPRGGTDGYTF.

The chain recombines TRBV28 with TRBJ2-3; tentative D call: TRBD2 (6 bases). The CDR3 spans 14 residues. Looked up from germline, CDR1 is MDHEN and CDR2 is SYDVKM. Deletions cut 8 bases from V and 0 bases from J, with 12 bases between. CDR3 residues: CASQSGGSTDTQYF. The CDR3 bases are TGTGCCAGCCAAAGCGGAGGGAGCACAGATACGCAGTATTTT.

CDR3 in amino acids: CASAGQPIYEQYF. The DNA of the CDR3 is TGTGCCAGCGCCGGACAGCCTATCTACGAGCAGTACTTC. This rearrangement joins TRBV28 to TRBJ2-7, with a weak D call TRBD1 (6 bases). CDR3 size: 13 residues. Germline loops: CDR1 MDHEN, CDR2 SYDVKM. V lost 8 bases and J 3 bases, leaving 14 bases between the germline ends. Full variable domain (missing parts from reference TRBV28 and TRBJ2-7): DVKVTQSSRYLVKRTGEKVFLECVQDMDHENMFWYRQDPGLGLRLIYFSYDVKMKEKGDIPEGYSVSREKKERFSLILESASTNQTSMYLCASAGQPIYEQYFGPGTRLTVT.

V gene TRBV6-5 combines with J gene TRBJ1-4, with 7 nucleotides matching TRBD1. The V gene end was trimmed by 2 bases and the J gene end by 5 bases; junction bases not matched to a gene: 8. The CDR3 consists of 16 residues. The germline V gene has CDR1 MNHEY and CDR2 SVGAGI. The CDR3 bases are TGTGCCAGCAGTTACACGCGGACAGGATTGAATGAAAAACTGTTTTTT. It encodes CASSYTRTGLNEKLFF.

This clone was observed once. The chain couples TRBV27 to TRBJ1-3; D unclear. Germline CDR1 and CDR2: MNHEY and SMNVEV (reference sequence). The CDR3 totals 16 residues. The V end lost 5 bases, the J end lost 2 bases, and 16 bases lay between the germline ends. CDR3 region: CASSPLVGPPGNTIYF. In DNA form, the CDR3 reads TGTGCCAGCAGTCCCCTAGTTGGCCCTCCTGGAAACACCATATATTTT.

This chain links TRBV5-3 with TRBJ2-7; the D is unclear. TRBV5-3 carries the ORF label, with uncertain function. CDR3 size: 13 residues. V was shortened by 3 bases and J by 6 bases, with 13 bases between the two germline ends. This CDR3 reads CARSSQIGFEQYF. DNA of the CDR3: TGTGCCAGAAGCTCTCAAATCGGGTTCGAGCAGTACTTC.

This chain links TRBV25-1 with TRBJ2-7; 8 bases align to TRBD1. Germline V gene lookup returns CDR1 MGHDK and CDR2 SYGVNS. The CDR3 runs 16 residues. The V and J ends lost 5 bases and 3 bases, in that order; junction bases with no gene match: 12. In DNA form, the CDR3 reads TGTGCCAGCAGTCCTTATGGGACAGGAGATGACTACGAGCAGTACTTC. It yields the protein CASSPYGTGDDYEQYF.

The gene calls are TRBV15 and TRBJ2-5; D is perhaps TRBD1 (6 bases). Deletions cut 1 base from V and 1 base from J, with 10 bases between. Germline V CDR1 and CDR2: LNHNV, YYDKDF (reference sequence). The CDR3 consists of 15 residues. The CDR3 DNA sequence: TGTGCCACCAGCAGAGGAGGCAGGGGCCAAGAGACCCAGTACTTC. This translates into CATSRGGRGQETQYF.

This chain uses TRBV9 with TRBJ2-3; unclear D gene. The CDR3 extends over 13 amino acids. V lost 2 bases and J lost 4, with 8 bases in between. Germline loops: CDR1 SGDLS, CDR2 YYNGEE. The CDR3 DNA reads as TGTGCCAGCAGCGTCCGACTTGCAGATACGCAGTATTTT. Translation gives CASSVRLADTQYF.

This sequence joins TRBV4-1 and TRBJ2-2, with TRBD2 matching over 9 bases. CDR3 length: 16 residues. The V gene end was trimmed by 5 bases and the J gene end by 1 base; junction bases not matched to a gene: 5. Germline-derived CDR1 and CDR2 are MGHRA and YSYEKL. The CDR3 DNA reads TGCGCCAGCAGCGCGGGACTAGCCGAGAACACCGGGGAGCTGTTTTTT. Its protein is CASSAGLAENTGELFF.

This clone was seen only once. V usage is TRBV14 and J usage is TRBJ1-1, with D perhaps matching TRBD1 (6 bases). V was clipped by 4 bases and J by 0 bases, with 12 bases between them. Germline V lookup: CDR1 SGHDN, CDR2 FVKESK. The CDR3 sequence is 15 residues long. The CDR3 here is CASSLLTGLNTEAFF. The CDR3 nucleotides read TGTGCCAGCAGCCTATTAACAGGGCTGAACACTGAAGCTTTCTTT.